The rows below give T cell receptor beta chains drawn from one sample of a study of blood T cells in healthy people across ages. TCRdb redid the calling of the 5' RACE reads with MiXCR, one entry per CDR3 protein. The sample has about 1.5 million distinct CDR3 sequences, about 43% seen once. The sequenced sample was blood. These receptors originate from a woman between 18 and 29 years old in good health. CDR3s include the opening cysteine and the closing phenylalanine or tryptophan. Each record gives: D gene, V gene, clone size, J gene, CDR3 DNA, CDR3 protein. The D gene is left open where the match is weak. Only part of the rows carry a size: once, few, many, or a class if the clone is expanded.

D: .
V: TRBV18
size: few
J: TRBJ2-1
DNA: TGTGCCAGCTCACCTACGACAGGCGGTGAGCAGTTCTTC
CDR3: CASSPTTGGEQFF

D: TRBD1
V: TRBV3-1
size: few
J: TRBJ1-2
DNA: TGTGCCAGCAGCCACTCCGACAGGGAGAACTATGGCTACACCTTC
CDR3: CASSHSDRENYGYTF

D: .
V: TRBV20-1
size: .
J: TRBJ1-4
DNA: TGCAGTGCTAGAGATTGGCCGGTTAATGAAAAACTGTTTTTT
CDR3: CSARDWPVNEKLFF

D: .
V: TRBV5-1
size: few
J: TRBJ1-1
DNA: TGCGCCAGCAGCTTGGATCGCAGCAAAGCTTTCTTT
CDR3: CASSLDRSKAFF

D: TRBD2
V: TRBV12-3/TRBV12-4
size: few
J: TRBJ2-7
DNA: TGTGCCAGCAGTGGAGAAGCGGGGGGGCTCTACGAGCAGTACTTC
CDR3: CASSGEAGGLYEQYF

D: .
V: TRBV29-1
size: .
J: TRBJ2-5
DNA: TGCAGCGTTTTGAGGATCGGGGCTCAAGAGACCCAGTACTTC
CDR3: CSVLRIGAQETQYF

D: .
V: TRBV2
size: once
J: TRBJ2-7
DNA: TGTGCCAGCAGCGCGGGTCCTCGCTACGAGCAGTACTTC
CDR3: CASSAGPRYEQYF

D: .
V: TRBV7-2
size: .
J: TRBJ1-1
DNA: TGTGCCAGCAGCTTGATGGCATCATCCTTGAACACTGTAGCTTTCTTT
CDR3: CASSLMASSLNTVAFF

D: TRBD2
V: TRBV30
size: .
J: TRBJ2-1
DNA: TGTGCCTGGAGTGTAATCCGCGGACTAGCGGGAGTAGTGGGAAACAATGAGCAGTTCTTC
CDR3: CAWSVIRGLAGVVGNNEQFF

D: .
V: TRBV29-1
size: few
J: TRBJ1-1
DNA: TGCAGCGTTGAAGATCACGGACATTCGAACACTGAAGCTTTCTTT
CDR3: CSVEDHGHSNTEAFF

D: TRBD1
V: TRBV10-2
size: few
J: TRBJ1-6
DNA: TGCGCCAGCAGTTCTACCGGGACAGGGAGCTCACCCCTCCACTTT
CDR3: CASSSTGTGSSPLHF

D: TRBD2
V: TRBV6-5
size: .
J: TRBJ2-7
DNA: TGTGCCAGCAGTTATTTACCCGGGACTACCTACTACGAGCAGTACTTC
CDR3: CASSYLPGTTYYEQYF

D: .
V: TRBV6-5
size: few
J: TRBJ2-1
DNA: TGTGCCACTTCTTCGGGCAATGAGCAGTTCTTC
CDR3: CATSSGNEQFF

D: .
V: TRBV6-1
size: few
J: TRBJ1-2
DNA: TGTGCCAGCAGTGAAGTAGGGGGCTATGGCTACACCTTC
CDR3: CASSEVGGYGYTF